This entry lists 13 T cell receptor beta chains sequenced from one sample in a study of pediatric ulcerative colitis. TCRdb's copy holds only in-frame clones and misses some; the assay was immunoSEQ multiplex PCR. The sample shows more than 50,000 clones, about nine tenths of them seen only once. Source material: blood. These receptors were taken from a boy between 5 and 17 years old who was a control in a study of pediatric ulcerative colitis.

This chain connects TRBV9 to TRBJ2-2, with 13 bases that match TRBD2. Trimming took 4 bases from V and 2 from J; bases not matched to a gene: 8. The germline gives CDR1 SGDLS, CDR2 YYNGEE. CDR3 length: 18 residues. The CDR3: CASSSRLAGGPNTGELFF. The CDR3 DNA sequence: TGTGCCAGCAGCTCCAGACTAGCGGGAGGACCCAACACCGGGGAGCTGTTTTTT.

The chain links TRBV7-2 to TRBJ1-1, with TRBD1 as a possible D gene (6 bases). The germline gives CDR1 SGHTA, CDR2 FQGNSA. With 1 base removed from V and 11 bases from J, the gap between germline ends came to 11 bases. The length of the CDR3 is 12 residues. The CDR3 region has the DNA TGTGCCAGCAGCTTAGATGAGGGGGTGGCTTTCTTT. Translation gives CASSLDEGVAFF.

This chain joins TRBV16 and TRBJ2-3, with D tentatively TRBD2 (7 bases). Per germline, CDR1 KGHSY and CDR2 FQNENV. This CDR3 is built from 15 residues. Trimming removed 5 bases at V and 6 bases at J, with 18 bases between. CDR3: CASSVSGTLYDTQYF. The CDR3 DNA is TGTGCCAGCAGCGTCAGCGGGACACTGTACGATACGCAGTATTTT.

The gene calls are TRBV4-2 and TRBJ2-1; 11 bases match TRBD2. The CDR3 has 17 residues. V lost 4 bases and J lost 0; bases outside the gene matches: 5. CDR1 LGHNA and CDR2 YNFKEQ come from the germline V gene. The CDR3 DNA follows: TGTGCCAGCAGCCTCAGACTAGCGGGGAGCTCCTACAATGAGCAGTTCTTC. It translates to CASSLRLAGSSYNEQFF.

This clone showed up just once. The rearrangement joins TRBV19 to TRBJ2-2; tentatively, D is TRBD1 or TRBD2 (6 bases each). This CDR3 contains 13 residues. The germline V gene encodes CDR1 LNHDA and CDR2 SQIVND (reference sequence). CDR3 DNA: TGTGCTTCGGGGGCAGGGAACACCGGGGAGCTGTTTTTT. It codes for CASGAGNTGELFF.

This chain connects TRBV7-9 to TRBJ1-1; no clear D gene. The CDR3 spans 16 residues. Germline-derived CDR1 and CDR2 are SEHNR and FQNEAQ (reference sequence). Trimming removed 2 bases from V and 6 bases from J, with 19 bases in between. The CDR3 region has the DNA TGTGCCAGCAGCTTAACGGGGATTTCCCGCCGGCCTGAAGCTTTCTTT. It specifies CASSLTGISRRPEAFF.

The genes are TRBV27 and TRBJ2-7; no clear D gene. Germline CDR1 reads MNHEY; CDR2 reads SMNVEV (reference sequence). The V end lost 7 bases, the J end lost 6 bases, and 19 bases lay between the germline ends. The CDR3 contains 14 residues. The CDR3 DNA is TGTGCCAGCATGTACGAGCGACGCCTGGTCGAGCAGTACTTC. This sequence encodes CASMYERRLVEQYF.

The V and J genes are TRBV20-1 and TRBJ2-7; no clear D gene. This CDR3 region has 10 residues. The germline CDR1 and CDR2 sequences are DFQATT and SNEGSKA (reference sequence). The V and J ends lost 6 bases and 3 bases respectively, with 6 bases between them. The CDR3 here is CSASFYEQYF. The CDR3 bases are TGCAGTGCCAGCTTCTACGAGCAGTACTTC.

This clone was seen a single time. The chain links TRBV27 to TRBJ2-7; TRBD2 matches at 12 bases. This CDR3 is built from 13 residues. CDR1 is MNHEY and CDR2 is SMNVEV in the germline V gene (reference sequence). The V and J ends lost 8 bases and 3 bases, in that order; junction bases with no gene match: 2. The CDR3 reads CASRLAGVYEQYF. The CDR3 nucleotides read TGTGCCAGCCGACTAGCGGGAGTCTACGAGCAGTACTTC.

The gene calls are TRBV19 and TRBJ2-5; 11 bases are a match to TRBD1. Unmatched junction bases numbered 5, after V lost 1 base and J lost 1 base. Per germline, CDR1 LNHDA and CDR2 SQIVND (reference sequence). The CDR3 covers 17 residues. CDR3 coding DNA: TGTGCCAGTAGTATAGGGGGACAGGGGGTTTTCCAAGAGACCCAGTACTTC. Protein product: CASSIGGQGVFQETQYF.

This clone appeared a few times. The V and J genes are TRBV2 and TRBJ1-1, with TRBD1 as a possible D gene (5 bases). The germline V gene encodes CDR1 SNHLY and CDR2 FYNNEI. CDR3 size: 12 residues. V lost 4 bases to trimming and J lost 4 bases, with 7 bases between them. CDR3 bases: TGTGCCAGCAGTGCAGGGATCACTGAAGCTTTCTTT. Protein sequence: CASSAGITEAFF.

V is TRBV29-1 and J is TRBJ2-1, with TRBD2 identical over 9 bases. The germline V gene encodes CDR1 SQVTM and CDR2 ANQGSEA. The CDR3 has 19 residues. V was clipped by 1 base and J by 0 bases; unmatched bases: 13. The CDR3 coding sequence is TGCAGCGTTGAAGGGGCTAGCGGGGATGGGAGTTACTCCTACAATGAGCAGTTCTTC. Its translation is CSVEGASGDGSYSYNEQFF.

The chain carries TRBV6-5 and TRBJ1-2; a possible D gene is TRBD1 (5 bases). The CDR3 extends over 14 amino acids. The V end was cut by 6 bases, the J end by 8 bases, with 19 bases between. Germline CDR1 reads MNHEY; CDR2 reads SVGAGI. The CDR3 is CASSHADRGSGYTF. Here the CDR3 DNA reads TGTGCCAGCAGCCACGCGGACCGGGGCAGCGGCTACACCTTC.